This TCR beta chain derives from a study of blood T cell repertoires in COVID-19. On the study more broadly: Acute and convalescent COVID-19 samples came from the United States, Italy and Spain.

Per the original methods: Estimation of nucleated cell counts relied on the amplification of reference gene primers. Assay: immunoSEQ multiplex PCR; the TCRdb copy retains only in-frame clones and omits some. The V and J calls and clone size come from that table; D and trimming were worked out from the DNA. The sample records about 220,000 clones, roughly 80% being singletons. V gave up 6 bases and J gave up 7 bases, with 12 bases separating them. In germline, CDR1 is SNHLY, CDR2 FYNNEI. The CDR3 runs to 13 residues. This sequence originates from a woman aged 55-69 years with acute or convalescent COVID-19. The chain links TRBV2 to TRBJ1-4; D not certain. Sequenced: peripheral blood. CDR3 nucleotides: TGTGCCAGCAGGGATAGACACGTTGAAAAACTGTTTTTT. Translation gives CASRDRHVEKLFF. Variable domain in full (rest from reference TRBV2 and TRBJ1-4): EPEVTQTPSHQVTQMGQEVILRCVPISNHLYFYWYRQILGQKVEFLVSFYNNEISEKSEIFDDQFSVERPDGSNFTLKIRSTKLEDSAMYFCASRDRHVEKLFFGSGTQLSVL.